This T cell receptor beta chain came from a study of identical twins. This clonotype occurred a few times. Its target is unknown. Each cDNA held unique molecular identifiers, and template switching gave it a universal primer site. One entry per CDR3 protein, called by TCRdb with MiXCR from the 5' RACE reads. The sample carries more than 1.5 million distinct CDR3 sequences, about 30% recorded once. General study results and limits: For monozygotic twins, models underestimated out-of-frame TCR alpha sharing.

Germline assignment: CDR1 LNHNV and CDR2 YYDKDF (reference sequence). This CDR3 contains 12 residues. With 1 base removed from V and 11 bases from J, the gap between germline ends came to 11 bases. This receptor was taken from a newborn girl in good health. The chain employs TRBV15 and TRBJ2-5; D call uncertain. The sequenced sample consisted of cord blood. As DNA, the CDR3 is TGTGCCACCAGCAGAGCGAGCGAGGAGCAGTACTTC. As protein: CATSRASEEQYF.